This record covers a single T cell receptor (beta chain). Its antigen is undetermined. This entry belongs to a study of cytomegalovirus exposure and HLA in healthy donors. At the level of the study: Earlier work reported approximately 110 million unique TCR beta sequences from 180 million or so T cells. Notes on the study in general: At a 0.05 false discovery rate, a later analysis found 16,951 TCR beta sequences to be associated with HLA alleles.

Likely unrecorded immune exposures existed in these nominally healthy donors. Both 60 Vbeta primers and 13 Jbeta primers went into the PCR. Some clones are missing from TCRdb's copy, which holds only in-frame ones; the method was immunoSEQ multiplex PCR. The repertoire holds 140,000 or so clones, about 80% seen once, with under 10% in the top ten. V was shortened by 2 bases and J by 3 bases, with 14 bases between the two germline ends. Germline-derived CDR1 and CDR2 are SGHAT and FQNNGV. The CDR3 spans 15 residues. The clonotype was recovered from a woman aged 55-69 years in good health and CMV-seropositive. The chain joins TRBV11-2 to TRBJ2-7; perhaps TRBD2 as D (5 bases). The material sequenced was PBMCs. The CDR3 DNA reads as TGTGCCAGCAGCTTACGGGCCCGGACTGACTACGAGCAGTACTTC. Protein product: CASSLRARTDYEQYF.